Following are 19 T cell receptor beta chains from one sample sequenced in a study of control samples from healthy donors and cancer patients. The method was immunoSEQ multiplex PCR; TCRdb's version includes in-frame clones alone and lacks a portion of them. The sample has about 94,000 clones; approximately 90% are singletons. Sequencing was done on a sample of blood. These TCRs come from a woman younger than 30 in good health.

This chain links TRBV7-2 with TRBJ2-4; D may match TRBD1 or TRBD2 (7 bases each). This CDR3 has 18 residues. Germline V gene lookup returns CDR1 SGHTA and CDR2 FQGNSA. V was cut by 2 bases and J by 5 bases, with 22 bases left in between. CDR3 sequence: CASSLTPGGTTAQNIQYF. CDR3 nucleotide sequence: TGTGCCAGCAGCTTAACTCCAGGGGGGACTACCGCCCAAAACATTCAGTACTTC.

This chain joins TRBV27 and TRBJ2-3; D is perhaps TRBD1 (5 bases). This CDR3 has 16 residues. The V end was cut by 6 bases, the J end by 2 bases, with 18 bases between. Germline loops: CDR1 MNHEY, CDR2 SMNVEV (reference sequence). This CDR3 reads CASSLNPDRTTDTQYF. As DNA, the CDR3 is TGTGCCAGCAGCCTTAACCCTGACAGAACCACAGATACGCAGTATTTT.

This rearrangement joins TRBV6-5 to TRBJ1-1; 9 nucleotides match TRBD1. Trimming cost V 6 bases and J 4 bases; bases outside gene matches: 3. CDR3 length: 13 amino acids. Germline-derived CDR1 and CDR2 are MNHEY and SVGAGI. CDR3 loop: CASRGQGGTEAFF. For the CDR3, the DNA is TGTGCCAGCAGGGGACAGGGCGGCACTGAAGCTTTCTTT.

The chain couples TRBV27 to TRBJ1-1; D unclear. The CDR3 length is 14 residues. Between the trimmed V and J ends, which lost 3 bases and 4 bases, there was a span of 12 bases. Germline-derived CDR1 and CDR2 are MNHEY and SMNVEV (reference sequence). In DNA, the CDR3 is TGTGCCAGCAGTTTTTGGGCGCTGAGCACTGAAGCTTTCTTT. Translating gives CASSFWALSTEAFF.

The rearrangement joins TRBV7-9 to TRBJ1-1, with D maybe TRBD1 (6 bases). The V gene lost 4 bases and the J gene lost 4 bases, with 13 bases spanning the gap. Germline V gene data show CDR1 as SEHNR and CDR2 as FQNEAQ (reference sequence). There are 14 residues in the CDR3. The CDR3 sequence: CASSWDIRRTEAFF. CDR3 nucleotides: TGTGCCAGCAGCTGGGACATCCGCCGCACTGAAGCTTTCTTT.

The chain carries TRBV29-1 and TRBJ1-1, with 8 bases aligning to TRBD1. The CDR3 is 12 amino acids. The V segment lost 3 bases and the J segment 5 bases; nucleotides outside the gene matches: 2. CDR1 and CDR2 (germline): SQVTM, ANQGSEA. The CDR3 protein is CSVETGETEAFF. As DNA, the CDR3 is TGCAGCGTTGAGACAGGGGAAACTGAAGCTTTCTTT.

In the case of this clone: The sample holds other DNA sequences that translate to the same CDR3. The gene calls are TRBV29-1 and TRBJ1-2; D ambiguous. The V gene's germline CDR1 is SQVTM and CDR2 ANQGSEA. The CDR3 has 11 residues. V lost 1 base to trimming and J lost 2 bases, with 2 bases between them. CDR3 sequence: CSVEGNYGYTF. CDR3 bases: TGCAGCGTTGAAGGGAACTATGGCTACACCTTC. The full variable domain, rest sourced from reference TRBV29-1 and TRBJ1-2, is SAVISQKPSRDICQRGTSLTIQCQVDSQVTMMFWYRQQPGQSLTLIATANQGSEATYESGFVIDKFPISRPNLTFSTLTVSNMSPEDSSIYLCSVEGNYGYTFGSGTRLTVV.

V gene TRBV6-5 combines with J gene TRBJ2-1; D perhaps matches TRBD2 (5 bases). This CDR3 has 12 amino acids. The ends were cut back, 8 bases at V and 5 bases at J, with 10 bases in the middle. In germline, CDR1 is MNHEY, CDR2 SVGAGI. CDR3 DNA sequence: TGTGCCAGCCCGGGATGGGACAATGAGCAGTTCTTC. Protein sequence: CASPGWDNEQFF.

V usage is TRBV7-8 and J usage is TRBJ1-2, with 10 bases matching TRBD1. V trimming: 4 bases; J trimming: 7 bases; junction bases outside the gene matches: 12. Germline CDR1 is SGHVS and CDR2 is FQNEAQ. The CDR3 length is 16 residues. The chain's CDR3 is CASSYRVDRGQVGYTF. CDR3 bases: TGTGCCAGCAGCTATAGGGTTGACAGGGGGCAAGTTGGCTACACCTTC.

This clone was detected once. The genes are TRBV2 and TRBJ1-1, with 9 bases lining up with TRBD1. V was pared by 0 bases and J by 11 bases, with 13 bases of the junction left unmatched. The CDR3 covers 16 residues. The germline gives CDR1 SNHLY, CDR2 FYNNEI. The CDR3 protein is CASSEAGEGQGLSAFF. As DNA, the CDR3 is TGTGCCAGCAGTGAAGCTGGGGAGGGACAGGGCCTAAGCGCTTTCTTT.

V gene TRBV12-2 combines with J gene TRBJ2-7; the table's D gene call, TRBD2, was not cross checked with the DNA. TRBV12-2 is a pseudogene segment. The length of the CDR3 is 12 residues. The CDR3 bases are TGTGCAAGTCGCACGTCTAAGTACGAGCAGTACTTC. Translating it yields CASRTSKYEQYF.

The chain links TRBV27 to TRBJ2-5; D gene ambiguous. The CDR3 consists of 16 residues. V lost 4 bases to trimming and J lost 0 bases, with 15 bases between them. CDR1 MNHEY and CDR2 SMNVEV come from the germline V gene (reference sequence). CDR3 nucleotide sequence: TGTGCCAGCAGTTCTTTATCCGACTCAAACCAAGAGACCCAGTACTTC. It codes for CASSSLSDSNQETQYF.

The chain recombines TRBV19 with TRBJ1-3; D may be TRBD1 (5 bases). Germline V gene lookup returns CDR1 LNHDA and CDR2 SQIVND (reference sequence). V lost 10 bases and J 0 bases, leaving 10 bases between the germline ends. The CDR3 totals 13 residues. The CDR3 loop is CAIGAYSGNTIYF. The CDR3 nucleotides read TGTGCCATAGGGGCATACTCTGGAAACACCATATATTTT.

The rearrangement uses TRBV15 and TRBJ2-5; D unclear. V lost 1 base and J 1 base, leaving 10 bases between the germline ends. This CDR3 contains 15 residues. Germline CDR1 reads LNHNV; CDR2 reads YYDKDF (reference sequence). CDR3 bases: TGTGCCACCAGCAGAGTAGGGCCGACCCAAGAGACCCAGTACTTC. Translated, it gives CATSRVGPTQETQYF.

The chain recombines TRBV4-1 with TRBJ2-7; D is perhaps TRBD1 (6 bases). Germline V gene sequence: CDR1 MGHRA, CDR2 YSYEKL. The CDR3 runs to 14 residues. Trimming removed 1 base from V and 4 bases from J, with 11 bases in between. DNA of the CDR3: TGCGCCAGCAGCCAAGCCCCAGGGGCTTACGAGCAGTACTTC. Translating it yields CASSQAPGAYEQYF.

The V call is TRBV7-9, the J call TRBJ2-2; TRBD2 aligns across 15 bases. Germline V gives CDR1 SEHNR, CDR2 FQNEAQ (reference sequence). J was trimmed by 3 bases and V by 4 bases; bases with no gene match: 6. This CDR3 has 18 residues. CDR3 in DNA: TGTGCCAGCAGCTGGGGACTAGCGGGGGGTGCGGACACCGGGGAGCTGTTTTTT. Its translation is CASSWGLAGGADTGELFF.

The count of this clone is one. The chain couples TRBV6-5 to TRBJ1-1, with a weak D call TRBD1 (5 bases). V was shortened by 6 bases and J by 10 bases, with 18 bases between the two germline ends. Germline values: CDR1 MNHEY, CDR2 SVGAGI. CDR3 size: 13 residues. CDR3 nucleotide sequence: TGTGCCAGCAGACCACCCGCCGGGGGGGGAGCTTTCTTT. This gives the protein CASRPPAGGGAFF.

The V call is TRBV6-6, the J call TRBJ1-4; unclear D gene. Germline values: CDR1 MNHNY, CDR2 SVGAGI (reference sequence). Trimming removed 6 bases from V and 7 bases from J, with 9 bases in between. There are 12 residues in the CDR3. CDR3 in DNA: TGTGCCAGCAGCTCGGAAGGTGAAAAACTGTTTTTT. This codes for CASSSEGEKLFF.

This chain links TRBV7-9 with TRBJ1-1; D is uncertain. V lost 3 bases and J lost 1, with 15 bases in between. The CDR3 covers 16 residues. The germline CDR1 and CDR2 sequences are SEHNR and FQNEAQ (reference sequence). This CDR3 is CASSFPVGKGNTEAFF. DNA for the CDR3: TGTGCCAGCAGCTTTCCGGTAGGGAAGGGGAACACTGAAGCTTTCTTT.